This T cell receptor beta chain is drawn from a study of read filtering for tumor transcriptome and immune sequencing. The overall study: Among patients, some 17 were male and 14 female, aged about 45 to 85 (mean about 69). Per sample, TCR-region reads ranged about 4.05 to 10.27 million by IR-seq, 85 to 1273 by RNA-seq.

From approximately 400 ng of RNA, a library with molecular barcoded alpha/delta and beta/gamma adaptors was made. One entry per CDR3 protein, called by TCRdb with MiXCR from the reads. The data hold 90,000 to 95,000 distinct CDR3 sequences, with around a fifth observed a single time. Trimming removed 5 bases from V and 0 bases from J, with 15 bases in between. Germline V gene data show CDR1 as SGHRS and CDR2 as YFSETQ. The length of the CDR3 is 17 residues. Whole-study results and caveats: Single-read clonotypes: about 81.9% of IR-seq clonotypes (around 3.5% of reads), about 75% of RNA-seq clonotypes (roughly 49% of reads).

Only a few counts were recorded for this clonotype. What it binds is unknown. This TCR derives from a donor at least 40 years old with multiple myeloma. The rearrangement links TRBV5-1 to TRBJ2-6; D is possibly TRBD1 (6 bases). Sequenced material: a population of CD138-negative cells sorted from bone marrow. The CDR3 nucleotides are TGCGCCAGCAGTCCGGGACACGCTAGCTCTGGGGCCAACGTCCTGACTTTC. Translating gives CASSPGHASSGANVLTF. Using reference TRBV5-1 and TRBJ2-6 for the parts outside the CDR3, the full variable domain is KAGVTQTPRYLIKTRGQQVTLSCSPISGHRSVSWYQQTPGQGLQFLFEYFSETQRNKGNFPGRFSGRQFSNSRSEMNVSTLELGDSALYLCASSPGHASSGANVLTFGAGSRLTVL.